This TCR beta chain was sequenced for a study of T cells in narcolepsy. The study's findings and limits: Blood of same and different patients, but not healthy controls, reportedly held recurring autoreactive clonotypes. HCRT-specific and TRIB2-specific autoreactive clonotypes appeared among same-patient CSF and blood CD4+ clonotypes.

Assay: immunoSEQ multiplex PCR; the TCRdb copy retains only in-frame clones and omits some. The sample has fewer than 2,000 clones; over 20% are singletons. The CDR3 loop spans 14 amino acids. Germline CDR1 MNHNY, CDR2 SVGAGI (reference sequence). Regarding this clone: Its antigen is not known. A far larger clone is just one base off, so this is likely a read error.

J is TRBJ2-3 and V is TRBV6-6, with D possibly matching TRBD2 (6 bases). This receptor was obtained from a human donor with narcolepsy. Sequenced input: cultured CD4+ T cells from cerebrospinal fluid. The CDR3 spells CASSYGRGTDTRYF. The CDR3 DNA sequence: TGTGCCAGCAGTTACGGGCGGGGCACAGATACGCGGTATTTT.